The clone carrying this TCR beta chain was seen a handful of times. What it recognizes is unknown. This entry comes from a study of blood T cells in healthy people across ages. Study conclusions and caveats: Naive T cell percentage showed a strong correlation with the diversity of TCR beta.

V lost 3 bases and J 4 bases, leaving 9 bases between the germline ends. Germline lookup yields CDR1 SEHNR and CDR2 FQNEAQ (reference sequence). The CDR3 loop spans 13 amino acids. The use of a sample-barcoded 5' primer and a J-beta primer mix characterized a second PCR of about 7 to 12 cycles. Every cDNA was tagged by a template-switch adaptor with 12 random nucleotides. TCRdb independently ran MiXCR on the 5' RACE reads; one entry per CDR3 protein. The sample records approximately 730,000 distinct CDR3 sequences, roughly 44% being singletons. The genes are TRBV7-9 and TRBJ1-1; no clear D gene. Specimen: blood. The sequence was collected from a woman aged 60-75 years in good health. CDR3 DNA: TGTGCCAGCAGCTTGTTGGCGGGCACTGAAGCTTTCTTT. It encodes CASSLLAGTEAFF.